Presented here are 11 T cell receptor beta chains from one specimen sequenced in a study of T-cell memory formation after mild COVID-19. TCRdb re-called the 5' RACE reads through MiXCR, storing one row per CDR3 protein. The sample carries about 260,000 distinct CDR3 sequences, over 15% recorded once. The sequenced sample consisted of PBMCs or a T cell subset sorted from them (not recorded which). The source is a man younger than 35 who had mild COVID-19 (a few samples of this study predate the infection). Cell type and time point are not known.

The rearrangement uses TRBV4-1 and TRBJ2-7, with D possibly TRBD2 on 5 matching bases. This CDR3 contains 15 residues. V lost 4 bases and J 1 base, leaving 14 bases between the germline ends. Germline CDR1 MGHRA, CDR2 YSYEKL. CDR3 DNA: TGCGCCAGCAGCCGGGGAAGCGGACCATCCTACGAGCAGTACTTC. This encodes CASSRGSGPSYEQYF.

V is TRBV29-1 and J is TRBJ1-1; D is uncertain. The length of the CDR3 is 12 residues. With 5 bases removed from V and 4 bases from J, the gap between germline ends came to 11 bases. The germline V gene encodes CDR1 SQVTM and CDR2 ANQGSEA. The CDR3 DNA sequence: TGCAGCGTTATTGTGAGAGGCACTGAAGCTTTCTTT. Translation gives CSVIVRGTEAFF.

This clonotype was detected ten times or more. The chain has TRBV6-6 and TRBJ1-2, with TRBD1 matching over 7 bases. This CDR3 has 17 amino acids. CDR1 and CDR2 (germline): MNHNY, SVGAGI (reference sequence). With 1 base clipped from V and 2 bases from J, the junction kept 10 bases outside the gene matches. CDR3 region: CASSYWSGGTANYGYTF. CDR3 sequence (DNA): TGTGCCAGCAGTTACTGGTCTGGGGGGACAGCGAACTATGGCTACACCTTC.

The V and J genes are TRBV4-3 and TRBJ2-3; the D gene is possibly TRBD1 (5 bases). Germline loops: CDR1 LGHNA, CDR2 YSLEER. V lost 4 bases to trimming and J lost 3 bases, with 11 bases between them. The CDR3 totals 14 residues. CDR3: CASSPRDSTDTQYF. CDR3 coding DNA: TGCGCCAGCAGCCCCCGCGACAGTACAGATACGCAGTATTTT.

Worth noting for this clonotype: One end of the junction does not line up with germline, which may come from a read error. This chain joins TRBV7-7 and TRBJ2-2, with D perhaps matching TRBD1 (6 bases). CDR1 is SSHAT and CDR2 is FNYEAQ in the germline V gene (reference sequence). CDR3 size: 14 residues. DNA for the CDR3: TGTGCTAGCAGCTTACAGGACAGCGGAGGGGAGCTGTTTTTT. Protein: CASSLQDSGGELFF.

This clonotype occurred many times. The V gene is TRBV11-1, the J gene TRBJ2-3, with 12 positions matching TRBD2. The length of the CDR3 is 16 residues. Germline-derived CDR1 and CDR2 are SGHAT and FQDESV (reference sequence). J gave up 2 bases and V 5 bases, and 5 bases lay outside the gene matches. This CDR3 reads CASSLRLAGDTDTQYF. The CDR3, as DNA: TGTGCCAGCAGCCTGAGACTAGCGGGGGACACAGATACGCAGTATTTT.

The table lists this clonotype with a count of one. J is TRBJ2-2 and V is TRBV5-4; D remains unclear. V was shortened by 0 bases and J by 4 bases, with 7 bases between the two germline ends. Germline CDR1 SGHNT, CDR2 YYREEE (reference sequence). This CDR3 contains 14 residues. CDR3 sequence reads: CASSLGQTTGELFF. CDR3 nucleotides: TGTGCCAGCAGCTTGGGACAAACCACCGGGGAGCTGTTTTTT.

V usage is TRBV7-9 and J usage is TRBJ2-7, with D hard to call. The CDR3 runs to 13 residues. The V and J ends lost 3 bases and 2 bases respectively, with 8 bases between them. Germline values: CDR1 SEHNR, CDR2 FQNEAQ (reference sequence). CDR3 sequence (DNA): TGTGCCAGCAGCTTTAGTAGTACCTACGAGCAGTACTTC. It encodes CASSFSSTYEQYF. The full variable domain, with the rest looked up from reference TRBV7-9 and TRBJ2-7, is DTGVSQNPRHKITKRGQNVTFRCDPISEHNRLYWYRQTLGQGPEFLTYFQNEAQLEKSRLLSDRFSAERPKGSFSTLEIQRTEQGDSAMYLCASSFSSTYEQYFGPGTRLTVT.

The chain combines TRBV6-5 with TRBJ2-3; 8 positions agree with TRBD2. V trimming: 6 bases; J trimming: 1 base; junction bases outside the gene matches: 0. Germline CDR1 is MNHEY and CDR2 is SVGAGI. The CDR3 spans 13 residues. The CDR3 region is CASRTSGTDTQYF. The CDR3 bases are TGTGCCAGCAGGACTAGCGGCACAGATACGCAGTATTTT.

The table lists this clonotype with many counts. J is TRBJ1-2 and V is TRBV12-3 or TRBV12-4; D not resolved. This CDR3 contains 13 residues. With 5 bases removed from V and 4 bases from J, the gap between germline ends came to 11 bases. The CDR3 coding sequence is TGTGCCAGCAGTGTAGGAACGGCCTATGGCTACACCTTC. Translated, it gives CASSVGTAYGYTF.

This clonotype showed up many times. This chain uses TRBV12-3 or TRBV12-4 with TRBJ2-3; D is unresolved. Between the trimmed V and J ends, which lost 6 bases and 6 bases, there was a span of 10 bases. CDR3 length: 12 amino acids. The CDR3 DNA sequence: TGTGCCAGCAGCTTCGGCCCTGATACGCAGTATTTT. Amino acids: CASSFGPDTQYF.